One sample yielded the 32 T cell receptor beta chains listed below, sequenced in a study of beta chain features in type 1 diabetes. The study reverse transcribed the entire isolated RNA, so it sequenced expressed TCRB transcripts. Produced via immunoSEQ multiplex PCR; TCRdb's table is partial and in-frame only. The sample lists 300,000 or so clones; less than 9.5% were seen once. The sequenced sample was central memory CD4+ T cells from blood. The receptors here all came from a woman aged 18-29 years in good health.

This clone came up a few times. The chain is built from TRBV9 and TRBJ2-7, with D maybe TRBD1 (5 bases). Germline V gene data show CDR1 as SGDLS and CDR2 as YYNGEE. Trimming took 0 bases from V and 4 from J, leaving 14 bases between them. The CDR3 covers 15 residues. CDR3 DNA: TGTGCCAGCAGCGTAGCAGCAGGGCCCCAATACGAGCAGTACTTC. It specifies CASSVAAGPQYEQYF.

This clone occurred a few times. The chain is built from TRBV25-1 and TRBJ2-5; TRBD1 matches 7 bases. This CDR3 is built from 14 residues. Germline V CDR1 and CDR2: MGHDK, SYGVNS. With 2 bases clipped from V and 5 bases from J, the junction kept 5 bases outside the gene matches. In DNA, the CDR3 is TGTGCCAGCAGTGAAACAGGGGCAAAGGAGACCCAGTACTTC. This encodes CASSETGAKETQYF.

This clone was seen only a few times. The rearrangement links TRBV7-9 to TRBJ2-1, with TRBD2 matching over 7 bases. CDR1 SEHNR and CDR2 FQNEAQ come from the germline V gene (reference sequence). The CDR3 has 13 amino acids. Trimming took 5 bases from V and 7 from J; bases not matched to a gene: 5. CDR3 region: CASSPRTRNEQFF. The CDR3 region has the DNA TGTGCCAGCAGCCCAAGGACTAGGAATGAGCAGTTCTTC.

This clone was observed a handful of times. This chain uses TRBV5-1 with TRBJ2-3; 14 positions match TRBD2. The V segment lost 2 bases and the J segment 2 bases; nucleotides outside the gene matches: 7. Germline V lookup: CDR1 SGHRS, CDR2 YFSETQ. The CDR3 has 18 residues. The CDR3 nucleotides are TGCGCCAGCAGCTTTGGGACTAGCGGGAGCCTAAACACAGATACGCAGTATTTT. Its translation: CASSFGTSGSLNTDTQYF.

This chain joins TRBV7-2 and TRBJ2-5; D not certain. The V gene lost 1 base and the J gene lost 5 bases, with 5 bases spanning the gap. This CDR3 region has 12 residues. Germline V gives CDR1 SGHTA, CDR2 FQGNSA. CDR3 region: CASSLVSETQYF. Here the CDR3 DNA reads TGTGCCAGCAGCTTAGTCTCTGAGACCCAGTACTTC.

This rearrangement joins TRBV11-2 to TRBJ2-1; perhaps TRBD2 as D (6 bases). The ends were cut back, 4 bases at V and 0 bases at J, with 16 bases in the middle. This CDR3 comprises 17 residues. Germline-derived CDR1 and CDR2 are SGHAT and FQNNGV. CDR3 residues: CASSSGSSASSYNEQFF. In DNA, the CDR3 is TGTGCCAGCAGCTCCGGATCTAGCGCAAGCTCCTACAATGAGCAGTTCTTC.

This clone was seen only a few times. This chain uses TRBV18 with TRBJ2-1; D may be TRBD1 (6 bases). Germline lookup yields CDR1 KGHSH and CDR2 LQKENI. The CDR3 loop spans 15 amino acids. V was shortened by 5 bases and J by 6 bases, with 17 bases between the two germline ends. CDR3 coding DNA: TGTGCCAGCTCAAGGGACACTTTTTCTGGCAATGAGCAGTTCTTC. Translating it yields CASSRDTFSGNEQFF.

This clone was observed a handful of times. The chain links TRBV11-2 to TRBJ2-1; 9 positions match TRBD2. In germline, CDR1 is SGHAT, CDR2 FQNNGV. This CDR3 has 15 amino acids. V lost 1 base to trimming and J lost 5 bases; unmatched junction nucleotides: 3. The CDR3 reads CASSLASGTNNEQFF. CDR3 nucleotide sequence: TGTGCCAGCAGCTTAGCTAGCGGGACTAACAATGAGCAGTTCTTC.

This clone was counted at least ten times. The chain joins TRBV5-1 to TRBJ1-4; D gene unclear. The CDR3 is 13 amino acids. V lost 0 bases to trimming and J lost 7 bases, with 7 bases between them. From germline, CDR1 is SGHRS and CDR2 YFSETQ. The CDR3 sequence is CASSLASSEKLFF. The CDR3, as DNA: TGCGCCAGCAGCTTGGCTTCTTCTGAAAAACTGTTTTTT.

The sample holds a few counts of this clone. The rearrangement uses TRBV7-2 and TRBJ2-1; 8 nucleotides align to TRBD1. Germline values: CDR1 SGHTA, CDR2 FQGNSA. The length of the CDR3 is 15 residues. The J segment lost 1 base and the V segment lost 6 bases, leaving 5 bases of the junction unmatched. The CDR3 DNA follows: TGTGCCAGCAGGAGACAGGGGTCGTCCTACAATGAGCAGTTCTTC. Its translation: CASRRQGSSYNEQFF.

This clone was seen a handful of times. This chain links TRBV7-3 with TRBJ2-3; a weak D match, TRBD2 (5 bases). V shed 2 bases and J shed 0 bases, with 12 bases lying between them. Germline V gene lookup returns CDR1 SGHTA and CDR2 FQGTGA. The length of the CDR3 is 16 residues. The CDR3, as DNA: TGTGCCAGCAGCTTAGCGCTAGCAGCTAGCACAGATACGCAGTATTTT. Protein sequence: CASSLALAASTDTQYF.

In its sample, this clone was seen a few times. The chain recombines TRBV4-2 with TRBJ2-1, with D perhaps TRBD2 (5 bases). V lost 7 bases and J 8 bases, leaving 15 bases between the germline ends. Germline CDR1 LGHNA, CDR2 YNFKEQ. The CDR3 contains 13 residues. CDR3 sequence: CASKGVSDDEQFF. DNA of the CDR3: TGTGCCAGCAAGGGAGTTAGCGACGATGAGCAGTTCTTC.

With respect to this clone: Distinct nucleotide sequences in the sample also encode this CDR3. V and J are TRBV18 and TRBJ2-3; unclear D gene. Trimming pared 6 bases from V and 5 bases from J, leaving 9 bases between. From germline, CDR1 is KGHSH and CDR2 LQKENI. The CDR3 extends over 12 amino acids. The CDR3: CASSPVGDTQYF. The DNA of the CDR3 is TGTGCCAGCTCGCCCGTTGGAGATACGCAGTATTTT.

V usage is TRBV27 and J usage is TRBJ2-1, with 13 bases identical to TRBD2. Germline CDR1 is MNHEY and CDR2 is SMNVEV (reference sequence). The CDR3 contains 17 residues. V gave up 2 bases and J gave up 2 bases; unmatched junction bases: 3. The CDR3 DNA sequence: TGTGCCAGCAGTTTAAGGGGACTAGCGGGGACCTACAATGAGCAGTTCTTC. Amino acids: CASSLRGLAGTYNEQFF.

The chain employs TRBV7-9 and TRBJ2-7; D is ambiguous. The length of the CDR3 is 12 residues. Trimming pared 4 bases from V and 3 bases from J, leaving 7 bases between. Germline values: CDR1 SEHNR, CDR2 FQNEAQ (reference sequence). The CDR3 is CASSSPFYEQYF. The CDR3 region has the DNA TGTGCCAGCAGCTCCCCCTTCTACGAGCAGTACTTC.

The rearrangement links TRBV5-7 to TRBJ1-6; D possibly corresponds to TRBD1 (5 bases). TRBV5-7 is designated an ORF whose function remains uncertain. This CDR3 spans 16 amino acids. Trimming removed 1 base from V and 7 bases from J, with 15 bases in between. The CDR3 sequence is CASSLSSKQDNSPLHF. The CDR3 DNA reads as TGTGCCAGCAGCTTGAGCTCCAAACAGGACAATTCACCCCTCCACTTT.

This clone was recorded a few times. The chain has TRBV7-2 and TRBJ1-2, with no clear D. The CDR3 is 14 residues long. CDR1 is SGHTA, CDR2 FQGNSA, per germline. Between the trimmed V and J ends, which lost 3 bases and 0 bases, there was a span of 8 bases. CDR3 in DNA: TGTGCCAGCAGCTTTAGTTCGCCTAACTATGGCTACACCTTC. Amino acids: CASSFSSPNYGYTF.

The V and J genes are TRBV28 and TRBJ2-6; tentatively, D is TRBD1 (6 bases). This CDR3 region has 14 residues. Trimming shortened V by 7 bases and J by 2 bases, and 9 bases separated the two germline ends. Germline V CDR1 and CDR2: MDHEN, SYDVKM. The CDR3 is CASIGGPGANVLTF. The CDR3 DNA is TGTGCCAGCATTGGGGGCCCTGGGGCCAACGTCCTGACTTTC.

The gene calls are TRBV18 and TRBJ1-3; 7 nucleotides line up with TRBD1. CDR3 length: 17 amino acids. V dropped 0 bases and J dropped 1; count of bases not matched to a gene: 6. Germline loops: CDR1 KGHSH, CDR2 LQKENI. The CDR3 loop reads CASSPPVRGRSGNTIYF. For the CDR3, the DNA is TGTGCCAGCTCACCACCGGTCAGGGGGAGGTCTGGAAACACCATATATTTT.

The chain carries TRBV4-3 and TRBJ2-1; no definite D call. V was pared by 1 base and J by 2 bases, with 12 bases between. The CDR3 totals 16 residues. CDR1 LGHNA and CDR2 YSLEER come from the germline V gene. The CDR3 DNA sequence: TGCGCCAGCAGCCAAGTCGACCTGGTTACCTACAATGAGCAGTTCTTC. Residues: CASSQVDLVTYNEQFF.

This clone was found many times. The chain has TRBV5-8 and TRBJ2-7, with D perhaps given as TRBD1 or TRBD2 (5 bases each). The CDR3 has 14 amino acids. Trimming cost V 1 base and J 7 bases, with 15 bases left between them. Per germline, CDR1 SGHTS and CDR2 YDEGEE. CDR3 DNA sequence: TGTGCCAGCAGCTTGATAAGGGACCCCTGGGAGCAGTACTTC. It yields the protein CASSLIRDPWEQYF.

In this sample, this clone turned up a few times. The chain employs TRBV2 and TRBJ2-4; either TRBD1 or TRBD2 may fit D (6 bases each). The CDR3 is made up of 17 amino acids. The V and J ends lost 7 bases and 7 bases respectively, with 26 bases between them. Germline V gives CDR1 SNHLY, CDR2 FYNNEI. The DNA of the CDR3 is TGTGCCAGCACGGTAGGGGGACTCCAAGGGATTGGTAACATTCAGTACTTC. It translates to CASTVGGLQGIGNIQYF.

With respect to this clone: Only one base separates this from a far larger clonotype, so it likely reflects a read error. V usage is TRBV5-4 and J usage is TRBJ2-5, with 8 bases fitting TRBD2. CDR1 is SGHNT and CDR2 is YYREEE in the germline V gene (reference sequence). The junction had 5 bases not matched to a gene; V was cut back by 0 bases and J by 4 bases. The CDR3 has 15 amino acids. For the CDR3, the DNA is TGTGCCAGCAGCTTGGGGCGGGAGGCCGCAGAGACCCAGTACTTC. Translated: CASSLGREAAETQYF.

The genes are TRBV6-5 and TRBJ2-6; D perhaps matches TRBD2 (5 bases). Germline assignment: CDR1 MNHEY and CDR2 SVGAGI. V was pared by 8 bases and J by 2 bases, with 10 bases between. The CDR3 loop spans 14 amino acids. This CDR3 is CASGSLTGANVLTF. In nucleotides, the CDR3 is TGTGCCAGCGGGAGTTTAACTGGGGCCAACGTCCTGACTTTC.

The rearrangement uses TRBV2 and TRBJ2-3; 7 nucleotides align to TRBD2. The J segment lost 3 bases and the V segment lost 6 bases, leaving 0 bases of the junction unmatched. The CDR3 consists of 12 residues. Germline V gives CDR1 SNHLY, CDR2 FYNNEI. The CDR3 bases are TGTGCCAGCAGAGCGGGAACAGATACGCAGTATTTT. Translated: CASRAGTDTQYF.

This clone was seen a handful of times. J is TRBJ2-6 and V is TRBV15; weak D call: TRBD2 (6 bases). The CDR3 length is 19 residues. Between the trimmed V and J ends, which lost 0 bases and 0 bases, there was a span of 15 bases. Germline CDR1 reads LNHNV; CDR2 reads YYDKDF (reference sequence). CDR3 nucleotide sequence: TGTGCCACCAGCAGAGATGGGCGGGGTCCATTCTCTGGGGCCAACGTCCTGACTTTC. Amino acid sequence: CATSRDGRGPFSGANVLTF.

The rearrangement links TRBV13 to TRBJ2-3, with D possibly being TRBD1 (6 bases). The CDR3 extends over 11 amino acids. V was trimmed by 5 bases and J by 10 bases, leaving 10 bases between them. Germline V CDR1 and CDR2: PRHDT, FYEKMQ (reference sequence). Written as DNA, the CDR3 is TGTGCCAGCAGCCGACAGGCCGCGCAGTATTTT. Protein sequence: CASSRQAAQYF.

Ten or more counts support this clone. This chain connects TRBV4-2 to TRBJ2-2; D unresolved. Germline V gene sequence: CDR1 LGHNA, CDR2 YNFKEQ. Deletions cut 4 bases from V and 2 bases from J, with 8 bases between. This CDR3 has 14 residues. The CDR3 protein is CASSRVGNTGELFF. The CDR3 coding sequence is TGTGCCAGCAGCCGGGTCGGAAACACCGGGGAGCTGTTTTTT.

This clone was seen a handful of times. The genes are TRBV10-3 and TRBJ1-2; perhaps TRBD1 as D (6 bases). V shed 2 bases and J shed 6 bases, with 13 bases lying between them. CDR1 ENHRY and CDR2 SYGVKD come from the germline V gene. The CDR3 is made up of 14 amino acids. The CDR3 bases are TGTGCCATCAGTGAGCCGGGACACCGGGATGGCTACACCTTC. The encoded protein is CAISEPGHRDGYTF.

This clone came up many times. V usage is TRBV6-6 and J usage is TRBJ1-5, with TRBD1 identical over 9 bases. Germline V lookup: CDR1 MNHNY, CDR2 SVGAGI (reference sequence). Trimming at V came to 6 bases and at J to 4 bases, leaving 1 base not matched to a gene. The CDR3 length is 13 residues. DNA of the CDR3: TGTGCCAGCAGCGACAGGGGGAATCAGCCCCAGCATTTT. This translates into CASSDRGNQPQHF.

With respect to this clone: A much more abundant neighbour one base away suggests this may be a read error. This chain uses TRBV4-2 with TRBJ2-4; 10 positions match TRBD2. Germline V gene data show CDR1 as LGHNA and CDR2 as YNFKEQ. The junction had 11 bases not matched to a gene; V was cut back by 3 bases and J by 0 bases. CDR3 length: 19 residues. The CDR3 region is CASSHFSNEREGAKNIQYF. CDR3 coding DNA: TGTGCCAGCAGCCACTTCTCGAATGAGCGGGAGGGAGCCAAAAACATTCAGTACTTC.

This clone has more than one count but fewer than ten. The chain carries TRBV2 and TRBJ2-1, with D tentatively TRBD1 (6 bases). This CDR3 has 14 residues. Trimming removed 0 bases from V and 5 bases from J, with 8 bases in between. In germline, CDR1 is SNHLY, CDR2 FYNNEI. CDR3 nucleotide sequence: TGTGCCAGCAGTGAAGCGGGACAAAACAATGAGCAGTTCTTC. Translated: CASSEAGQNNEQFF.